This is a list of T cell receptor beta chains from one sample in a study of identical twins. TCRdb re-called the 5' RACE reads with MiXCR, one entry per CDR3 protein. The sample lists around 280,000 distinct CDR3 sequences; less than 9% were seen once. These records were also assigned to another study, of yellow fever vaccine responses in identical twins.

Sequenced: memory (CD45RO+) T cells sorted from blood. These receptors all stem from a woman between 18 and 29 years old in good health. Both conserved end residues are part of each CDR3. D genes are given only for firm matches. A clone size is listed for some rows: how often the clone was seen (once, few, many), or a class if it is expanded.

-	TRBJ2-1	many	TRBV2	CASKGSYNEQFF	TGTGCCAGCAAAGGCTCCTACAATGAGCAGTTCTTC
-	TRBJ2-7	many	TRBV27	CASSLKVSYEQYF	TGTGCCAGCAGTTTAAAGGTCTCCTACGAGCAGTACTTC
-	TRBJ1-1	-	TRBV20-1	CSAMGRGTEAFF	TGCAGTGCTATGGGAAGGGGCACTGAAGCTTTCTTT
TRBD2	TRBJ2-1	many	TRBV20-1	CSASGLAGERNNEQFF	TGCAGTGCTAGTGGACTAGCGGGAGAGAGAAACAATGAGCAGTTCTTC
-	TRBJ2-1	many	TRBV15	CATQNKKGEQFF	TGTGCCACGCAAAATAAGAAGGGTGAGCAGTTCTTC
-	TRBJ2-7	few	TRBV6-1	CASSVGSVKSYEQYF	TGTGCCAGCAGTGTTGGAAGCGTTAAATCCTACGAGCAGTACTTC
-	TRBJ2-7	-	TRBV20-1	CSASPPQYSYEQYF	TGCAGTGCTAGCCCTCCCCAGTATTCCTACGAGCAGTACTTC
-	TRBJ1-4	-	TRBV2	CASSPDTPEKLFF	TGTGCCAGCAGTCCTGATACCCCTGAAAAACTGTTTTTT
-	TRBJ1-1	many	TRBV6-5	CASSFRGRVMAEAFF	TGTGCCAGCAGTTTCCGAGGAAGGGTGATGGCTGAAGCTTTCTTT
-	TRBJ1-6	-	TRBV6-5	CASSYAPQSPLHF	TGTGCCAGCAGTTACGCCCCACAGTCACCCCTCCACTTT
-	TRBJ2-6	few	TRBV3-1	CASSQDGAGGRAGANVLTF	TGTGCCAGCAGCCAAGATGGGGCTGGAGGGCGCGCTGGGGCCAACGTCCTGACTTTC
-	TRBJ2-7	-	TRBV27	CASSRFPAYEQYF	TGTGCCAGCAGTCGATTCCCTGCCTACGAGCAGTACTTC
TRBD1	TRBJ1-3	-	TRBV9	CASSVAPTGAGNTIYF	TGTGCCAGCAGCGTAGCCCCGACAGGGGCTGGAAACACCATATATTTT
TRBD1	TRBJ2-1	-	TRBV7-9	CASSGQGGRTYNEQFF	TGTGCCAGCAGCGGACAGGGCGGGCGAACCTACAATGAGCAGTTCTTC
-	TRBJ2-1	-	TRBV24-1	CATSDPKVIVTSSYNEQFF	TGTGCCACCAGTGACCCTAAGGTAATCGTGACCAGCTCCTACAATGAGCAGTTCTTC
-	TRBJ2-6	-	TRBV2	CASSERRGNVLTF	TGTGCCAGCAGTGAAAGGCGGGGCAACGTCCTGACTTTC
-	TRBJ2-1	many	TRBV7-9	CASRFSPRGNEQFF	TGTGCCAGCAGGTTTTCTCCCCGGGGGAATGAGCAGTTCTTC
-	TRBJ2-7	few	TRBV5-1	CASSLEASRQYF	TGCGCCAGCAGCTTGGAGGCTAGCCGGCAGTACTTC
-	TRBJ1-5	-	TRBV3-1	CASSQSGEPQHF	TGTGCCAGCAGCCAGTCTGGGGAGCCCCAGCATTTT
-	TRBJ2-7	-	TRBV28	CASSNTWKQYF	TGTGCCAGCAGCAACACCTGGAAGCAGTACTTC
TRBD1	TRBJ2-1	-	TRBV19	CASTDRGEQFF	TGTGCCAGTACTGACAGGGGTGAGCAGTTCTTC
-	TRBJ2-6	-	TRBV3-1	CASSQGPGGGANVLTF	TGTGCCAGCAGCCAGGGCCCCGGGGGCGGGGCCAACGTCCTGACTTTC
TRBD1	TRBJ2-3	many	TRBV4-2	CASSQDRAGGGTDTQYF	TGTGCCAGCAGCCAAGATCGCGCAGGGGGAGGCACAGATACGCAGTATTTT
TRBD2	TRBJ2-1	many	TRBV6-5	CASSYSGLAGSYNEQFF	TGTGCCAGCAGTTACTCAGGACTAGCGGGTTCCTACAATGAGCAGTTCTTC
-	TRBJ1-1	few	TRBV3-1	CASSPPGRIDTEAFF	TGTGCCAGCAGCCCCCCAGGGAGGATCGACACTGAAGCTTTCTTT
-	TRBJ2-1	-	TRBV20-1	CSARDPLGGVRNEQFF	TGCAGTGCTAGAGATCCCTTGGGGGGAGTTAGGAATGAGCAGTTCTTC
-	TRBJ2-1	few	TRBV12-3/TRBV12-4	CASSRATQGDNEQFF	TGTGCCAGCAGTCGCGCGACTCAAGGGGACAATGAGCAGTTCTTC